Listed below are T cell receptor beta chains from one sample, sequenced in a study of a mutant IDH1 vaccine in newly diagnosed glioma. Method: immunoSEQ multiplex PCR; TCRdb's copy keeps in-frame clones and lacks some. The sample includes 110,000 or so clones, almost 90% seen only once; the top ten take around 0.61%. No antigen has been assigned to these receptors. This sample comprised PBMCs, obtained from a glioma patient whose treatment included an IDH1 peptide vaccine. All receptors come from a woman in her forties or fifties with glioma. CDR3s include the opening cysteine and the closing phenylalanine or tryptophan. D genes are given only for firm matches. Clone size is given for some rows only: seen once, a few or many times, or a class if the clone is expanded.

clone_size: few
j_call: TRBJ2-4
d_call: .
v_call: TRBV27
cdr3_aa: CASSRNPHIAKNIQYF

clone_size: .
j_call: TRBJ1-1
d_call: TRBD1
v_call: TRBV7-6
cdr3_aa: CASSVSGTGGWGEAFF

clone_size: .
j_call: TRBJ2-2
d_call: .
v_call: TRBV7-9
cdr3_aa: CASSWLRGDTGELFF

clone_size: .
j_call: TRBJ1-2
d_call: .
v_call: TRBV7-9
cdr3_aa: CASSAAGTANYGYTF

clone_size: .
j_call: TRBJ2-3
d_call: TRBD2
v_call: TRBV29-1
cdr3_aa: CSVEGGGSGTDTQYF

clone_size: .
j_call: TRBJ1-1
d_call: .
v_call: TRBV6-5
cdr3_aa: CASSYTGRGYTEAFF

clone_size: .
j_call: TRBJ2-7
d_call: TRBD2
v_call: TRBV30
cdr3_aa: CAWVAGGGSYEQYF

clone_size: .
j_call: TRBJ2-7
d_call: .
v_call: TRBV6-5
cdr3_aa: CASGPRTQSYEQYF

clone_size: once
j_call: TRBJ2-1
d_call: .
v_call: TRBV9
cdr3_aa: CASSPGTRSSYNEQFF

clone_size: few
j_call: TRBJ1-6
d_call: .
v_call: TRBV30
cdr3_aa: CAWSTGHNSPLHF

clone_size: .
j_call: TRBJ1-4
d_call: TRBD1
v_call: TRBV30
cdr3_aa: CAWIPGQGTEKLFF

clone_size: .
j_call: TRBJ1-5
d_call: .
v_call: TRBV7-2
cdr3_aa: CASTPGGGNQPQHF

clone_size: .
j_call: TRBJ2-5
d_call: .
v_call: TRBV6-1
cdr3_aa: CASSEVYRNFEETQYF

clone_size: .
j_call: TRBJ1-4
d_call: .
v_call: TRBV15
cdr3_aa: CATSRETGRNEKLFF

clone_size: .
j_call: TRBJ2-5
d_call: .
v_call: TRBV7-6
cdr3_aa: CASSPGSSKTQYF

clone_size: once
j_call: TRBJ2-2
d_call: TRBD2
v_call: TRBV11-2
cdr3_aa: CASSLAKTSGDTGELFF

clone_size: .
j_call: TRBJ1-2
d_call: TRBD1
v_call: TRBV6-1
cdr3_aa: CASSEAPGQGYGYTF

clone_size: .
j_call: TRBJ2-7
d_call: .
v_call: TRBV6-1
cdr3_aa: CASSGAASYEQYF